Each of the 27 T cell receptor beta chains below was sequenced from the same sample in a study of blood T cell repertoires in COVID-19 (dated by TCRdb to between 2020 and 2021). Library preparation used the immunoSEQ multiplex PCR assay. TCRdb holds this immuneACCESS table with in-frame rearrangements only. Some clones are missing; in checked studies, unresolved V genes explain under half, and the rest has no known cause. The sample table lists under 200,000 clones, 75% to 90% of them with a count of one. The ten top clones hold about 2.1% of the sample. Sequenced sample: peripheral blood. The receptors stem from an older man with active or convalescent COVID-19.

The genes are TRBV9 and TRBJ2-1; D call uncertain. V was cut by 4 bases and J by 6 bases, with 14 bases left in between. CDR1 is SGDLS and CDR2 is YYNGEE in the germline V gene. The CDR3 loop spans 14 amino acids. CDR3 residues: CASSPPGRVNEQFF. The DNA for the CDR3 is TGTGCCAGCAGCCCCCCTGGTCGGGTCAATGAGCAGTTCTTC.

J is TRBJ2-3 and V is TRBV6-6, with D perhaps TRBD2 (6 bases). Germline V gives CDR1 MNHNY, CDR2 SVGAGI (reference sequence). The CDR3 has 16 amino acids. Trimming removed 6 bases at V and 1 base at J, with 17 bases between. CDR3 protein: CASSQGLASGTDTQYF. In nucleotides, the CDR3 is TGTGCCAGCAGCCAGGGCTTGGCTAGCGGCACAGATACGCAGTATTTT.

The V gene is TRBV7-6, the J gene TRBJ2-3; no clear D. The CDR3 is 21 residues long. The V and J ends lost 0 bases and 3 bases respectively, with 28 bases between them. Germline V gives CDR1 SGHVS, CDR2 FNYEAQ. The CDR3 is CASSLAPSGPLQSGKTDTQYF. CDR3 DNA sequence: TGTGCCAGCAGCTTAGCCCCCTCCGGTCCCCTCCAGTCGGGTAAAACAGATACGCAGTATTTT. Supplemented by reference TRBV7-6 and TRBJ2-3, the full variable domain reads GAGVSQSPRYKVTKRGQDVALRCDPISGHVSLYWYRQALGQGPEFLTYFNYEAQQDKSGLPNDRFSAERPEGSISTLTIQRTEQRDSAMYRCASSLAPSGPLQSGKTDTQYFGPGTRLTVL.

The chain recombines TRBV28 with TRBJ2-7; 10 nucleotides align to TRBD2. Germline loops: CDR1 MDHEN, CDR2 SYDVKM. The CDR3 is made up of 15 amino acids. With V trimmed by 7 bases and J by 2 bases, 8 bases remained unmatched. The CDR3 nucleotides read TGTGCCAGCAAGCGGGAGGGCCCCGTAACCTACGAGCAGTACTTC. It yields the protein CASKREGPVTYEQYF. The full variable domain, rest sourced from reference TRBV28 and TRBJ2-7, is DVKVTQSSRYLVKRTGEKVFLECVQDMDHENMFWYRQDPGLGLRLIYFSYDVKMKEKGDIPEGYSVSREKKERFSLILESASTNQTSMYLCASKREGPVTYEQYFGPGTRLTVT.

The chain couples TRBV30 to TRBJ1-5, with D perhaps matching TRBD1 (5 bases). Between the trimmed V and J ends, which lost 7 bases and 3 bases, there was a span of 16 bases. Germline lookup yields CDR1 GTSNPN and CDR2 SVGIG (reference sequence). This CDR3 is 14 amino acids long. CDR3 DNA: TGTGCCTCGAGGCGGCAGGGCTTCAATCAGCCCCAGCATTTT. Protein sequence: CASRRQGFNQPQHF.

CDR3 sequence: CASSLVGLAAYNEQFF. CDR3 nucleotides: TGTGCCAGCAGCTTAGTAGGTCTAGCGGCCTACAATGAGCAGTTCTTC. V is TRBV7-2 and J is TRBJ2-1; 7 bases map to TRBD2. The V gene end was trimmed by 1 base and the J gene end by 2 bases; junction bases not matched to a gene: 5. CDR1 is SGHTA, CDR2 FQGNSA, per germline. This CDR3 has 16 amino acids.

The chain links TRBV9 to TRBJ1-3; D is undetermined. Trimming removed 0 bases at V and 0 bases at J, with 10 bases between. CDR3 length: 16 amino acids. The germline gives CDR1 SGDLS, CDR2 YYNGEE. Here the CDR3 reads CASSVVASSSGNTIYF. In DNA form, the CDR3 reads TGTGCCAGCAGCGTAGTCGCGTCGAGCTCTGGAAACACCATATATTTT.

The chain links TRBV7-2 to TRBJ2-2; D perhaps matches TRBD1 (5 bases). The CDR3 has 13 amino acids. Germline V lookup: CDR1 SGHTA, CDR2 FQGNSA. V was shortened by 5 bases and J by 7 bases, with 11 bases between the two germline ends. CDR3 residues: CASSPTQGGELFF. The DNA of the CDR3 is TGTGCCAGCAGCCCTACCCAGGGCGGGGAGCTGTTTTTT.

In DNA form, the CDR3 reads TGTGCCAGTAGTATGGGGACAGGGAGCAATCAGCCCCAGCATTTT. It codes for CASSMGTGSNQPQHF. The chain employs TRBV19 and TRBJ1-5, with 9 positions matching TRBD1. Trimming cost V 3 bases and J 1 base; bases outside gene matches: 1. CDR1 and CDR2 from the germline V gene are LNHDA and SQIVND (reference sequence). The CDR3 totals 15 residues.

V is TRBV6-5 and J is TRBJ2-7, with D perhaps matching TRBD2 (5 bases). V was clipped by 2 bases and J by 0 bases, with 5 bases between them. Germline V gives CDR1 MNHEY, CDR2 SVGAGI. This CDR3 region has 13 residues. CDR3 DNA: TGTGCCAGCAGTTACGGAGGCTCCTACGAGCAGTACTTC. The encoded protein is CASSYGGSYEQYF.

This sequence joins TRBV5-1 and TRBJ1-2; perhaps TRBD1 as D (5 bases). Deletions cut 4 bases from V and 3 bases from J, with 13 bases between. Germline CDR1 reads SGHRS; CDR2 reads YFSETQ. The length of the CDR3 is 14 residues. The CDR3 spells CASSTGRNYYGYTF. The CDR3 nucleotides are TGCGCCAGCAGCACAGGACGGAACTACTATGGCTACACCTTC. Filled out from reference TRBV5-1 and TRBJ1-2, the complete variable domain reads KAGVTQTPRYLIKTRGQQVTLSCSPISGHRSVSWYQQTPGQGLQFLFEYFSETQRNKGNFPGRFSGRQFSNSRSEMNVSTLELGDSALYLCASSTGRNYYGYTFGSGTRLTVV.

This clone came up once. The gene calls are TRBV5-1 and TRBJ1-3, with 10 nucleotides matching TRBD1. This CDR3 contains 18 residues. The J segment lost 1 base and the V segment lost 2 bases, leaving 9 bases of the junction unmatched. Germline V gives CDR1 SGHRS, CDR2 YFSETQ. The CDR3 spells CASSFFGQGGRSGNTIYF. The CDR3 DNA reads TGCGCCAGCAGCTTCTTCGGACAGGGGGGACGGTCTGGAAACACCATATATTTT.

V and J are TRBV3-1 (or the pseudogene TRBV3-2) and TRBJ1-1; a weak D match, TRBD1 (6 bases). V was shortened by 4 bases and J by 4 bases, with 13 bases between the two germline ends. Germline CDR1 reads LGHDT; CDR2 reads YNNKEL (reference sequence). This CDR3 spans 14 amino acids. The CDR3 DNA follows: TGTGCCAGCAGCCCCGGACAGTTGTCCACTGAAGCTTTCTTT. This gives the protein CASSPGQLSTEAFF.

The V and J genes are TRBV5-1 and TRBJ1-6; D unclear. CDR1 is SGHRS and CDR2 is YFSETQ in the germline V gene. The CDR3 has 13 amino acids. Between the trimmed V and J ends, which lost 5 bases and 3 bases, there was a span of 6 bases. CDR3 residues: CASSTDYNSPLHF. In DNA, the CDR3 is TGCGCCAGCAGTACAGACTATAATTCACCCCTCCACTTT.

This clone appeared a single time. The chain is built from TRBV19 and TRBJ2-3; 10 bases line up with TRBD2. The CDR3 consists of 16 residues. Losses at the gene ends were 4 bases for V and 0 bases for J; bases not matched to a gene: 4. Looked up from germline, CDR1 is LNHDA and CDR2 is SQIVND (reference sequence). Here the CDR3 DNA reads TGTGCCAGTAGTAAAATAGCGGGAGGAAGCACAGATACGCAGTATTTT. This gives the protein CASSKIAGGSTDTQYF. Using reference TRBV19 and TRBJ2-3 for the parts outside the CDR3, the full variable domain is DGGITQSPKYLFRKEGQNVTLSCEQNLNHDAMYWYRQDPGQGLRLIYYSQIVNDFQKGDIAEGYSVSREKKESFPLTVTSAQKNPTAFYLCASSKIAGGSTDTQYFGPGTRLTVL.

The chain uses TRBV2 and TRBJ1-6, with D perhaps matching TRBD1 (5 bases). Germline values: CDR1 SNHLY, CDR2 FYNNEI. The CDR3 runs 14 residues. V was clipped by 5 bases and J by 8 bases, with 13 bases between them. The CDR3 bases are TGTGCCAGCAGTCTCAGGGTGGCCGATTCACCCCTCCACTTT. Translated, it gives CASSLRVADSPLHF.

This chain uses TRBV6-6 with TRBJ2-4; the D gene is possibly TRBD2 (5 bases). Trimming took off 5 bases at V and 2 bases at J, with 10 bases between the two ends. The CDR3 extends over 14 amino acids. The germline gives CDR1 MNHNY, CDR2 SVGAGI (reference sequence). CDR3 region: CASSPAGTKNIQYF. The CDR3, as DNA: TGTGCCAGCAGTCCGGCCGGGACCAAAAACATTCAGTACTTC.

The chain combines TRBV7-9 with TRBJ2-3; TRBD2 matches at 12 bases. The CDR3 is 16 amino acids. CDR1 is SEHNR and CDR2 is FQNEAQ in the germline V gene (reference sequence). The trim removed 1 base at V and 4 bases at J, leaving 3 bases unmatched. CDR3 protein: CASSLGLAGGSDTQYF. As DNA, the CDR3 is TGTGCCAGCAGCTTAGGGCTAGCGGGAGGGTCAGATACGCAGTATTTT. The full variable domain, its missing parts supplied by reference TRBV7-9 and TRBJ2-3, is DTGVSQNPRHKITKRGQNVTFRCDPISEHNRLYWYRQTLGQGPEFLTYFQNEAQLEKSRLLSDRFSAERPKGSFSTLEIQRTEQGDSAMYLCASSLGLAGGSDTQYFGPGTRLTVL.

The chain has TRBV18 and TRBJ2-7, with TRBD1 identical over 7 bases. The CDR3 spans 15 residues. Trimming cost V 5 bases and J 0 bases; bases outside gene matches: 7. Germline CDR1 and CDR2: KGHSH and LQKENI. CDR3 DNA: TGTGCCAGCTCAACGACAGGGTTCGGCTCCTACGAGCAGTACTTC. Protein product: CASSTTGFGSYEQYF.

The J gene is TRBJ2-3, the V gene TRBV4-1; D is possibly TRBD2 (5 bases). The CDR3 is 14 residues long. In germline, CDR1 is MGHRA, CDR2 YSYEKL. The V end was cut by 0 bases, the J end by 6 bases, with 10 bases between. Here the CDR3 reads CASSQEYLADTQYF. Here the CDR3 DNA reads TGCGCCAGCAGCCAAGAATATCTAGCCGATACGCAGTATTTT.

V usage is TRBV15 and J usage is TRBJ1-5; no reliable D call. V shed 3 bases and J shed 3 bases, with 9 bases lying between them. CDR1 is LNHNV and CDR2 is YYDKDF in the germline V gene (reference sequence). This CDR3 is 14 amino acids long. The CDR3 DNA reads TGTGCCACCAGCAGTCCGGGATTCAATCAGCCCCAGCATTTT. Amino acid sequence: CATSSPGFNQPQHF.

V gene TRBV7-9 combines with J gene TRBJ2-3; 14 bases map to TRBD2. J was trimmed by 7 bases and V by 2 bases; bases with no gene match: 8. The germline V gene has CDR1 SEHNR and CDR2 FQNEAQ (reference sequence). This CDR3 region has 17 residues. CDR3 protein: CASSLPRLAGGENTQYF. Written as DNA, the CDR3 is TGTGCCAGCAGCTTACCTCGACTAGCGGGGGGGGAAAATACGCAGTATTTT. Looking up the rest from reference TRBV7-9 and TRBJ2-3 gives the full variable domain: DTGVSQNPRHKITKRGQNVTFRCDPISEHNRLYWYRQTLGQGPEFLTYFQNEAQLEKSRLLSDRFSAERPKGSFSTLEIQRTEQGDSAMYLCASSLPRLAGGENTQYFGPGTRLTVL.

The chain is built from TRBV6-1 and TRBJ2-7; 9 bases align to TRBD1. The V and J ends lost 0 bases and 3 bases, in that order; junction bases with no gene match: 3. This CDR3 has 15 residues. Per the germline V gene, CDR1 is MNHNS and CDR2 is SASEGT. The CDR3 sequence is CASSEAGQGFYEQYF. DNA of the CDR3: TGTGCCAGCAGTGAAGCGGGACAGGGATTCTACGAGCAGTACTTC.

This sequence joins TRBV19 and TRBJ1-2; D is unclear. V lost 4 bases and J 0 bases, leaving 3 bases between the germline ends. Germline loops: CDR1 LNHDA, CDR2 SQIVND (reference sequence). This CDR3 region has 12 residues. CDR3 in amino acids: CASSTSNYGYTF. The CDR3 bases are TGTGCCAGTAGTACCTCTAACTATGGCTACACCTTC. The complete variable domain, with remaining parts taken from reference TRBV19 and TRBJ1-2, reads DGGITQSPKYLFRKEGQNVTLSCEQNLNHDAMYWYRQDPGQGLRLIYYSQIVNDFQKGDIAEGYSVSREKKESFPLTVTSAQKNPTAFYLCASSTSNYGYTFGSGTRLTVV.

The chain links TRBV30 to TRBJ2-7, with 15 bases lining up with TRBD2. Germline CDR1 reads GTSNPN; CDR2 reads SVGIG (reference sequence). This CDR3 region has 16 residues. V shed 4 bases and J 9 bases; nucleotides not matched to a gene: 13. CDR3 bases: TGTGCCTGGACCCCTCAGGGGACTAGCGGGAGGAGGGGGCAGTACTTC. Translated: CAWTPQGTSGRRGQYF.

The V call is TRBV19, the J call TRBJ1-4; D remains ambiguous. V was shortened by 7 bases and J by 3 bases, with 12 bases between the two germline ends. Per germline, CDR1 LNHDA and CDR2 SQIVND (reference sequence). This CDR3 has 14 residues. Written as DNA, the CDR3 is TGTGCCAGTACCCCCTCGTCCCCTAATGAAAAACTGTTTTTT. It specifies CASTPSSPNEKLFF.

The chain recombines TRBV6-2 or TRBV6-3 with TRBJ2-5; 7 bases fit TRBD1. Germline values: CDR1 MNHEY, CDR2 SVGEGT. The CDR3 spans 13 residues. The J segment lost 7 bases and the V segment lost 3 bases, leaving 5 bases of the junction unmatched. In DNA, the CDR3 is TGTGCCAGCAGTTATCTCAGACAGGGGACCCAGTACTTC. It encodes CASSYLRQGTQYF.